This T cell receptor beta chain came from a study of T cells in Graves' hyperthyroidism and ophthalmopathy. The V gene end was trimmed by 3 bases and the J gene end by 3 bases; junction bases not matched to a gene: 8. This CDR3 contains 18 residues. The germline CDR1 and CDR2 sequences are LGHNA and YSLEER. In the case of this clonotype: Its cognate antigen is unknown.

TCR beta CDR3 regions were amplified from RNA transcripts. During a first-round RT-PCR of the TCR CDR3, the HTBI primer set was used. One entry per CDR3 protein results from TCRdb running MiXCR on the multiplex PCR reads. This table holds more than 450,000 distinct CDR3 sequences, nearly 20% found once. The study's findings and limits: Peripheral blood also featured most of the thyroid clonotypes expanded above 0.001.

V gene TRBV4-3 combines with J gene TRBJ2-3, with TRBD2 matching 14 bases. Source material: blood. This clonotype was obtained from a man between 40 and 49 years old with Graves' ophthalmopathy. The CDR3 DNA follows: TGCGCCAGCAGCCAGGGACTAGCGGGAGTGGCTTGGACAGATACGCAGTATTTT. Protein sequence: CASSQGLAGVAWTDTQYF.